Below, 10 T cell receptor beta chains from the same sample are listed, as sequenced in a study of early T cells in non-severe SARS-CoV-2 infection. TCRdb analysed the 5' RACE reads with MiXCR anew, one entry per CDR3 protein. The sample shows 30,000 to 40,000 distinct CDR3 sequences, approximately 6.9% of them seen only once. This sample comprised whole blood, obtained at baseline. These receptors came from an adult who was a healthcare worker with PCR-confirmed SARS-CoV-2 infection or an uninfected control (not recorded which).

This clonotype showed up many times. The rearrangement links TRBV12-3 or TRBV12-4 to TRBJ1-6, with no clear D. Trimming removed 7 bases at V and 7 bases at J, with 14 bases between. This CDR3 has 14 amino acids. CDR3 loop: CASTLEVGNSPLHF. CDR3 in DNA: TGTGCCAGCACCCTAGAGGTGGGGAATTCACCCCTCCACTTT.

This clonotype came up many times. CDR3 residues: CASSEVGTGAQGGQYV. The CDR3 region has the DNA TGTGCCAGCAGTGAAGTGGGGACAGGAGCCCAGGGTGGGCAGTACGTC. This chain connects TRBV6-1 to TRBJ2-7, with 8 bases that match TRBD1. CDR1 MNHNS and CDR2 SASEGT come from the germline V gene. The CDR3 runs to 16 residues. Losses at the gene ends were 1 base for V and 9 bases for J; bases not matched to a gene: 14.

This clonotype was seen a few times. The chain links TRBV30 to TRBJ2-1; D may be TRBD1 or TRBD2 (6 bases each). Germline loops: CDR1 GTSNPN, CDR2 SVGIG (reference sequence). This CDR3 is built from 14 residues. Trimming removed 1 base at V and 8 bases at J, with 15 bases between. This CDR3 is CAWSAVGGIDEQFF. In DNA, the CDR3 is TGTGCCTGGAGTGCAGTGGGGGGCATCGATGAGCAGTTCTTC.

This clonotype was picked up many times. This chain connects TRBV7-9 to TRBJ1-1, with TRBD1 identical over 11 bases. The CDR3 runs to 15 residues. The ends lost 6 bases at V and 5 bases at J; junction bases unmatched: 8. Germline V CDR1 and CDR2: SEHNR, FQNEAQ (reference sequence). The DNA of the CDR3 is TGTGCCAGCAGTCCCGGACAGGGGGCTCGTACTGAAGCTTTCTTT. This gives the protein CASSPGQGARTEAFF.

This clonotype showed up many times. V and J are TRBV9 and TRBJ2-2; D is unresolved. The CDR3 is 15 residues long. CDR1 is SGDLS, CDR2 YYNGEE, per germline. Deletions cut 1 base from V and 5 bases from J, with 12 bases between. In DNA, the CDR3 is TGTGCCAGCAGCGTAATGCAGGAGACTACCGGGGAGCTGTTTTTT. It encodes CASSVMQETTGELFF.

This clonotype occurred many times. This sequence joins TRBV6-6 and TRBJ2-5; TRBD2 matches 11 bases. With V trimmed by 2 bases and J by 0 bases, 2 bases remained unmatched. CDR3 size: 16 residues. Germline CDR1 reads MNHNY; CDR2 reads SVGAGI (reference sequence). DNA of the CDR3: TGTGCCAGCAGTTACCTAGCGGGAGGCGACCAAGAGACCCAGTACTTC. This encodes CASSYLAGGDQETQYF.

This clonotype was observed a few times. The V and J genes are TRBV5-1 and TRBJ2-1, with 12 positions matching TRBD2. The CDR3 length is 15 residues. The J segment lost 3 bases and the V segment lost 4 bases, leaving 2 bases of the junction unmatched. CDR1 is SGHRS, CDR2 YFSETQ, per germline. CDR3 amino acids: CASSPTSGSYNEQFF. CDR3 DNA sequence: TGCGCCAGCAGCCCGACTAGCGGGAGCTACAATGAGCAGTTCTTC.

There are many counts of this clonotype. The chain combines TRBV3-1 with TRBJ2-7; 15 positions agree with TRBD2. This CDR3 comprises 15 residues. Germline V gives CDR1 LGHDT, CDR2 YNNKEL (reference sequence). Trimming at V came to 6 bases and at J to 3 bases, leaving 3 bases not matched to a gene. Here the CDR3 reads CASRGLAGGGYEQYF. Here the CDR3 DNA reads TGTGCCAGCAGGGGACTAGCGGGAGGCGGCTACGAGCAGTACTTC.

This clonotype was picked up many times. The gene calls are TRBV18 and TRBJ2-7; 7 bases are a match to TRBD1. V shed 9 bases, J shed 2 bases, and the junction held 4 bases outside the gene matches. Germline assignment: CDR1 KGHSH and CDR2 LQKENI. The CDR3 runs to 12 residues. In nucleotides, the CDR3 is TGTGCCAGTGGGGGACAGACCTACGAGCAGTACTTC. Translated: CASGGQTYEQYF.

This clonotype was seen at least ten times. The gene calls are TRBV6-2 or TRBV6-3 and TRBJ1-2; 9 bases fit TRBD1. From germline, CDR1 is MNHEY and CDR2 SVGEGT. This CDR3 spans 14 amino acids. The ends lost 5 bases at V and 8 bases at J; junction bases unmatched: 9. The CDR3: CASSTGQGGFGYTF. CDR3 sequence (DNA): TGTGCCAGCAGTACGGGACAGGGAGGTTTCGGCTACACCTTC.